What follows are 3 T cell receptor beta chains derived from one specimen sequenced in a study of somatic mutations in cytotoxic T cells in rheumatoid arthritis. Sequencing used immunoSEQ multiplex PCR; TCRdb keeps in-frame clones, though not all of them. This table holds 7,100 or so clones, around 80% found once. Input material: CD8+ T cells sorted from blood. Receptors originate from an adult with rheumatoid arthritis.

The chain is built from TRBV4-2 and TRBJ2-1, with 8 bases identical to TRBD2. Germline CDR1 is LGHNA and CDR2 is YNFKEQ. There are 16 residues in the CDR3. J lost 1 base, V lost 0 bases, and 2 bases had no gene match. The CDR3 DNA reads as TGTGCCAGCAGCCAAGAAGTAGCGGGGTCCTACAATGAGCAGTTCTTC. It yields the protein CASSQEVAGSYNEQFF.

The rearrangement joins TRBV5-8 to TRBJ1-5; D might be TRBD1 (5 bases). Trimming cost V 2 bases and J 2 bases, with 14 bases left between them. Germline V gives CDR1 SGHTS, CDR2 YDEGEE. This CDR3 contains 16 residues. The CDR3 bases are TGTGCCAGCAGCTTCTTGAGGGGCTTCGGCAATCAGCCCCAGCATTTT. Translating gives CASSFLRGFGNQPQHF.

Here the CDR3 DNA reads TGTGCCAGCTCCCGGTTGGGGGAAAAACTGTTTTTT. Amino acid sequence: CASSRLGEKLFF. This chain joins TRBV18 and TRBJ1-4, with unresolved D. Germline V gene sequence: CDR1 KGHSH, CDR2 LQKENI. The length of the CDR3 is 12 residues. Trimming took off 6 bases at V and 8 bases at J, with 10 bases between the two ends. The variable domain in full, with the rest retrieved from reference TRBV18 and TRBJ1-4, is NAGVMQNPRHLVRRRGQEARLRCSPMKGHSHVYWYRQLPEEGLKFMVYLQKENIIDESGMPKERFSAEFPKEGPSILRIQQVVRGDSAAYFCASSRLGEKLFFGSGTQLSVL.